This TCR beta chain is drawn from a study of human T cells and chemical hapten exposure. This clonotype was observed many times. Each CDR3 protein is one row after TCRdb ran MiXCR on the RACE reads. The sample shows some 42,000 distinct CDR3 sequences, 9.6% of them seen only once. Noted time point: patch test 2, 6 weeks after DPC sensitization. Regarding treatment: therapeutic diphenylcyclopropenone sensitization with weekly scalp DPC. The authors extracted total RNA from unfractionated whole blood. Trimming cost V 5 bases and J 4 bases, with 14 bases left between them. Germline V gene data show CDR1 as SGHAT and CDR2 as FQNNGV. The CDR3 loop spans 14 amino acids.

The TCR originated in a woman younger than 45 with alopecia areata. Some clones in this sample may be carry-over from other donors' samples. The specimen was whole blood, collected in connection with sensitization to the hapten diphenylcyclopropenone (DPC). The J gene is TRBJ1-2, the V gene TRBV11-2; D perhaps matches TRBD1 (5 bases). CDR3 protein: CASSLTAGGYGYTF. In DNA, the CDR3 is TGTGCCAGCAGCCTAACTGCGGGGGGCTATGGCTACACCTTC.